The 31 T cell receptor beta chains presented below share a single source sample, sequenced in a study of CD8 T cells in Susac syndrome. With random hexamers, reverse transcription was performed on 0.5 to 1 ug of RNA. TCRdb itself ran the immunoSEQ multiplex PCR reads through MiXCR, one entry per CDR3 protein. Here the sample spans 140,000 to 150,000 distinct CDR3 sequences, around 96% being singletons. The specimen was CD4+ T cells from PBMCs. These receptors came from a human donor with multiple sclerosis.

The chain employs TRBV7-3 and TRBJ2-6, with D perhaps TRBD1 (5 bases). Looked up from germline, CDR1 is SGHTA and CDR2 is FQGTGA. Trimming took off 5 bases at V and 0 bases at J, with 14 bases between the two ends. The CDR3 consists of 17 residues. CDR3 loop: CASSPRTTDSGANVLTF. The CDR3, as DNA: TGTGCCAGCAGCCCCAGGACAACAGACTCTGGGGCCAACGTCCTGACTTTC.

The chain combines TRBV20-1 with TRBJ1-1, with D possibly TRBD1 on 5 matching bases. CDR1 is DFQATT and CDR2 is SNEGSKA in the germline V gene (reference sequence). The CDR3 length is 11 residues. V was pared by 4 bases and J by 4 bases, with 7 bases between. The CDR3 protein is CSAKGLTEAFF. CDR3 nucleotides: TGCAGTGCTAAGGGGCTCACTGAAGCTTTCTTT.

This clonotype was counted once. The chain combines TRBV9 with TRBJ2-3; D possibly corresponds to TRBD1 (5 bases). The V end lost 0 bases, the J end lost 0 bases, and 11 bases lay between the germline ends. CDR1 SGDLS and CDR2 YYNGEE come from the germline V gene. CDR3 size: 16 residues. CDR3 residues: CASSVGSTASTDTQYF. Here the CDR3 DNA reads TGTGCCAGCAGCGTAGGGTCGACAGCTAGCACAGATACGCAGTATTTT.

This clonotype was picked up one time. This chain's CDR3 is CASNRLPEETQYF. CDR3 DNA: TGTGCCAGCAATCGGCTTCCAGAAGAGACCCAGTACTTC. V is TRBV7-3 and J is TRBJ2-5; D unresolved. The CDR3 sequence is 13 residues long. V was trimmed by 7 bases and J by 3 bases, leaving 12 bases between them. Germline CDR1 SGHTA, CDR2 FQGTGA.

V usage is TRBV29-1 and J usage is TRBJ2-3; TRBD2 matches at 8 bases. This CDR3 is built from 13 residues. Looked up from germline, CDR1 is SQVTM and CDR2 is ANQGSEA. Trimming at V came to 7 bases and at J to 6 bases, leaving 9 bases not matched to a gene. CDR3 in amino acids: CSAGGLGVDTQYF. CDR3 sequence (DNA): TGCAGCGCGGGGGGGCTAGGTGTCGATACGCAGTATTTT.

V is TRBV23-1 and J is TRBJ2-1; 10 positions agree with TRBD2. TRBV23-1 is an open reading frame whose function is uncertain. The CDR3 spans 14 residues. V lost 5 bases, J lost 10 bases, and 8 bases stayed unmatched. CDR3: CASSVSGGIPEQFF. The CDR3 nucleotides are TGCGCCAGCAGTGTTAGCGGGGGGATCCCCGAGCAGTTCTTC.

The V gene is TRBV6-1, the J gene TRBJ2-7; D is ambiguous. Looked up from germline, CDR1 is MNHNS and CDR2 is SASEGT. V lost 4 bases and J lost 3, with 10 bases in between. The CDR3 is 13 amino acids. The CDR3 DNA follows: TGTGCCAGCAGTGTCGAGGCGGACTACGAGCAGTACTTC. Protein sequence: CASSVEADYEQYF.

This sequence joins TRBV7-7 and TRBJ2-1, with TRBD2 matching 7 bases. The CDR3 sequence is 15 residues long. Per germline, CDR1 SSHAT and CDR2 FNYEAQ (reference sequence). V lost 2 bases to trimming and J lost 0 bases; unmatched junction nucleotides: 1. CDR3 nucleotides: TGTGCCAGCAGCTTAAAGCGGGACTCCTACAATGAGCAGTTCTTC. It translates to CASSLKRDSYNEQFF.

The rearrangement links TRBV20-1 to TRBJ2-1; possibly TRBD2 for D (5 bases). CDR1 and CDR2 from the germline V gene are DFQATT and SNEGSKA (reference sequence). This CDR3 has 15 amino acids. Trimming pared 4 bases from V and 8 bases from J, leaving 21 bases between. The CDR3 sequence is CSATGGWSPGDEQFF. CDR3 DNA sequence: TGCAGTGCTACAGGAGGCTGGAGCCCGGGCGATGAGCAGTTCTTC.

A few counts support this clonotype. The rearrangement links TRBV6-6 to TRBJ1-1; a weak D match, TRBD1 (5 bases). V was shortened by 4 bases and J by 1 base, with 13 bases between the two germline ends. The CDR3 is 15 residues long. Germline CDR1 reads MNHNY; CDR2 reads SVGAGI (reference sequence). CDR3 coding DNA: TGTGCCAGCAGTTCTCAAGGGGCTGGGAACACTGAAGCTTTCTTT. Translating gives CASSSQGAGNTEAFF.

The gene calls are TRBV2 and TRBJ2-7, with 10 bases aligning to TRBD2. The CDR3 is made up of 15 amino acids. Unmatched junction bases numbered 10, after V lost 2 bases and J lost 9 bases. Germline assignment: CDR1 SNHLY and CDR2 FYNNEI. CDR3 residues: CASSEIASSGGRQYF. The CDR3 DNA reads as TGTGCCAGCAGTGAAATAGCGTCTAGCGGGGGCAGGCAGTACTTC.

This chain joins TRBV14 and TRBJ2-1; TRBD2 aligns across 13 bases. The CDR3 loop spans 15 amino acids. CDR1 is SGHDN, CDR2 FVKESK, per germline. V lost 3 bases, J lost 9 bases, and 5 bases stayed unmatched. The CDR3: CASSHTSGGGSEQFF. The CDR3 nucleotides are TGTGCCAGCAGCCATACTAGCGGGGGGGGCTCTGAGCAGTTCTTC.

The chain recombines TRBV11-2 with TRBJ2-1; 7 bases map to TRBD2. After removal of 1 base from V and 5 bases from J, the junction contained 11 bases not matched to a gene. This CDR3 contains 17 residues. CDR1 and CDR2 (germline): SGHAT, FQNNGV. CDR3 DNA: TGTGCCAGCAGCTTAGCCCCGACTAGCATCGAAGACAATGAGCAGTTCTTC. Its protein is CASSLAPTSIEDNEQFF.

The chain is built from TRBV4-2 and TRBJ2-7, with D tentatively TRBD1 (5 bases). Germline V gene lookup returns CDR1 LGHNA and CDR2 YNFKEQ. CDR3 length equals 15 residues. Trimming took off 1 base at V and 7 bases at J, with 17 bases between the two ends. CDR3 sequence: CASSQVGQGSDEQYF. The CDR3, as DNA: TGTGCCAGCAGCCAAGTTGGGCAGGGATCGGATGAGCAGTACTTC.

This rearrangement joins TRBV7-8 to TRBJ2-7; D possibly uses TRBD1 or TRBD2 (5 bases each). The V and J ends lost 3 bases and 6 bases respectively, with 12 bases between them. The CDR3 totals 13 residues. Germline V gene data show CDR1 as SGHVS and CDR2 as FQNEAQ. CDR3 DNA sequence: TGTGCCAGCAGCTTCCGAGGGGCGCCCGAGCAGTACTTC. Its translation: CASSFRGAPEQYF.

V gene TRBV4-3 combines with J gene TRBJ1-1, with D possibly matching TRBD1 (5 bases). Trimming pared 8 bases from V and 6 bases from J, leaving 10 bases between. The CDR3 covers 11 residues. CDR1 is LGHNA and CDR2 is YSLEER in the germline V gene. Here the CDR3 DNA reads TGCGCCAGCGGGCGGGGCGCTGAAGCTTTCTTT. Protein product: CASGRGAEAFF.

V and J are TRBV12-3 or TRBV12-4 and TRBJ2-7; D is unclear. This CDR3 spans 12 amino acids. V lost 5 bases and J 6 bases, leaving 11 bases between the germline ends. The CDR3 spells CASSVLALEQYF. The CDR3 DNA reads TGTGCCAGCAGTGTACTGGCGCTCGAGCAGTACTTC.

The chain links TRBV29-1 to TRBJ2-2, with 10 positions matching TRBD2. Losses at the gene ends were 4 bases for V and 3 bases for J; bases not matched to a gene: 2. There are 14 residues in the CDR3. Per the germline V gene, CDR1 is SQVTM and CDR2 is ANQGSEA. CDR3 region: CSVVLAGHTGELFF. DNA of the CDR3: TGCAGCGTTGTACTAGCGGGACACACCGGGGAGCTGTTTTTT.

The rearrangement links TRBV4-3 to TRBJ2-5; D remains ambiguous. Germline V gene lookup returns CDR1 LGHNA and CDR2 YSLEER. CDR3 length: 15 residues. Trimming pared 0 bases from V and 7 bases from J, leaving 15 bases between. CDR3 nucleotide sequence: TGCGCCAGCAGCCAAGAGGGCAAAAGCTCTGGGACCCAGTACTTC. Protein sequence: CASSQEGKSSGTQYF.

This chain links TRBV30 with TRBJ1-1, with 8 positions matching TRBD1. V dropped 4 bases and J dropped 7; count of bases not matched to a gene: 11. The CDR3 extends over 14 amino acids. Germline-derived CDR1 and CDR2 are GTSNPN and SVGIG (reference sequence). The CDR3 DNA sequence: TGTGCCTGGAATTCTTTAGTCGGGACAGGTGAAGCTTTCTTT. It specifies CAWNSLVGTGEAFF.

The CDR3 reads CASGRQTTNEKLFF. CDR3 nucleotide sequence: TGTGCCAGCGGCCGCCAGACAACTAATGAAAAACTGTTTTTT. V is TRBV27 and J is TRBJ1-4; unclear D gene. V lost 8 bases, J lost 0 bases, and 10 bases lay in between. CDR3 length equals 14 residues. Per the germline V gene, CDR1 is MNHEY and CDR2 is SMNVEV (reference sequence).

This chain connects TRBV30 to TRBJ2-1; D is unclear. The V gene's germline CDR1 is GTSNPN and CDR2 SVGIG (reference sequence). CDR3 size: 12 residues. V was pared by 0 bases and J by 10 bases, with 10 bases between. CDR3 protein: CAWSVLGKEQFF. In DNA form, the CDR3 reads TGTGCCTGGAGTGTACTTGGAAAAGAGCAGTTCTTC.

The CDR3 DNA is TGTGCCAGCAGTTACAAGGACAGGTCCGAAGCTTTCTTT. Translated: CASSYKDRSEAFF. The chain combines TRBV6-6 with TRBJ1-1, with TRBD1 matching 7 bases. V was pared by 2 bases and J by 8 bases, with 5 bases of the junction left unmatched. The CDR3 length is 13 residues. Germline CDR1 and CDR2: MNHNY and SVGAGI (reference sequence).

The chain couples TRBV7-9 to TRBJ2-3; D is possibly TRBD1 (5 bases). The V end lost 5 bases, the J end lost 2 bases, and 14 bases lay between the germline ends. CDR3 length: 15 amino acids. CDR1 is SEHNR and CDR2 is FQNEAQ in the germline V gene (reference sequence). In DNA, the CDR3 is TGTGCCAGCAGCCCACGACAGTATGACACAGATACGCAGTATTTT. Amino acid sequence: CASSPRQYDTDTQYF.

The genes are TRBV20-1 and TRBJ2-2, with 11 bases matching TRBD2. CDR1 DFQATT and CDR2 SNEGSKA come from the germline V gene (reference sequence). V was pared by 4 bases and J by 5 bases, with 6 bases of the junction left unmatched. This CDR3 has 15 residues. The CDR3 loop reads CSATPLAGATGELFF. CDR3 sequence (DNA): TGCAGTGCTACTCCACTAGCGGGAGCGACCGGGGAGCTGTTTTTT.

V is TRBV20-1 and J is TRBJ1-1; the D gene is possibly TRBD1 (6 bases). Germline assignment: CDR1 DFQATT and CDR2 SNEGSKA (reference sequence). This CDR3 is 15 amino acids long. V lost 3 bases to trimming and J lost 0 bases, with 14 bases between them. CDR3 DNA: TGCAGTGCTAGTAAGAACAGGGCCATGAACACTGAAGCTTTCTTT. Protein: CSASKNRAMNTEAFF.

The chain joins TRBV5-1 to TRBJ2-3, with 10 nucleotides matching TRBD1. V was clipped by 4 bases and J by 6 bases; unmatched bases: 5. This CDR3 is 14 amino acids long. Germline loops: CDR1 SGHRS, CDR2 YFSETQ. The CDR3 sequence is CASSPGQGPDTQYF. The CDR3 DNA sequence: TGCGCCAGCAGCCCGGGACAGGGGCCCGATACGCAGTATTTT.

CDR3 in DNA: TGTGCCAGCAGCGTAGGAGGACAGGGCTACGAGACCCAGTACTTC. This codes for CASSVGGQGYETQYF. This rearrangement joins TRBV9 to TRBJ2-5; 8 nucleotides match TRBD1. Germline CDR1 is SGDLS and CDR2 is YYNGEE. Germline trimming cut 0 bases from V and 5 bases from J; bases unmatched to any gene: 6. This CDR3 comprises 15 residues.

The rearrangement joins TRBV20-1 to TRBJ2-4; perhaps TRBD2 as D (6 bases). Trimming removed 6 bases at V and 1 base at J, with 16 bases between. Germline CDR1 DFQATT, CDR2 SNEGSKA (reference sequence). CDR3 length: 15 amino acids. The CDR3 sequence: CSAQDPREAKNIQYF. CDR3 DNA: TGCAGTGCCCAGGACCCTCGGGAGGCCAAAAACATTCAGTACTTC.

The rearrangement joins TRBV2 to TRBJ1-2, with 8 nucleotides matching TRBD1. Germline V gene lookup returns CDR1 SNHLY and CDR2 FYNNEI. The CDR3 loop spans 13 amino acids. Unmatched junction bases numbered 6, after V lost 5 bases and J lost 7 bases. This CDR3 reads CASSFGQGGGYTF. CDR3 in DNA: TGTGCCAGCAGTTTCGGACAGGGAGGTGGCTACACCTTC.

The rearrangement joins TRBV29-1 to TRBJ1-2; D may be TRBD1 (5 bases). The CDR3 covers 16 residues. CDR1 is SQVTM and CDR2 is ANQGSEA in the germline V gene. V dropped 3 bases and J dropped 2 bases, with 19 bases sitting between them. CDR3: CSVDKPGLGGNYGYTF. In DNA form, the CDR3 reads TGCAGCGTTGATAAACCGGGACTTGGCGGGAACTATGGCTACACCTTC.